One and the same sample provided the 9 T cell receptor beta chains below, sequenced in a study of blood T cell repertoires in COVID-19. The table came from immunoSEQ multiplex PCR; TCRdb's copy has only in-frame clones and leaves some out. The table records about 350,000 clones, more than 70% of them present only once. Material for sequencing was PBMCs or T cells enriched from blood (not recorded which). The receptors shown here come from a woman between 25 and 40 years old who had been exposed to COVID-19.

This CDR3 reads CASSPRSRNYGYTF. The CDR3 nucleotides are TGTGCCAGCAGCCCACGATCTAGGAACTATGGCTACACCTTC. The chain couples TRBV6-2 or TRBV6-3 to TRBJ1-2, with unresolved D. The CDR3 spans 14 residues. Germline V lookup: CDR1 MNHEY, CDR2 SVGEGT. The V end lost 6 bases, the J end lost 2 bases, and 13 bases lay between the germline ends.

J is TRBJ1-3 and V is TRBV19; 9 nucleotides agree with TRBD1. V dropped 9 bases and J dropped 3; count of bases not matched to a gene: 6. Germline CDR1 LNHDA, CDR2 SQIVND (reference sequence). The CDR3 is 14 residues long. In DNA form, the CDR3 reads TGTGCCAGCGGGGACAGGGTCTTTGGAAACACCATATATTTT. Its protein product is CASGDRVFGNTIYF.

The V and J genes are TRBV7-8 and TRBJ2-5; 8 bases match TRBD1. CDR1 SGHVS and CDR2 FQNEAQ come from the germline V gene. The CDR3 has 16 amino acids. V dropped 1 base and J dropped 3; count of bases not matched to a gene: 7. The CDR3 loop is CASSLVGQGREETQYF. The CDR3 DNA reads as TGTGCCAGCAGCTTAGTCGGACAGGGACGGGAAGAGACCCAGTACTTC.

The genes are TRBV6-5 and TRBJ2-1; D might be TRBD2 (6 bases). In germline, CDR1 is MNHEY, CDR2 SVGAGI. The CDR3 spans 15 residues. Trimming pared 6 bases from V and 0 bases from J, leaving 12 bases between. CDR3 nucleotide sequence: TGTGCCAGCAGCCTCCAGCGGGTCTCCTACAATGAGCAGTTCTTC. This gives the protein CASSLQRVSYNEQFF.

V usage is TRBV5-5 and J usage is TRBJ1-2; the match to TRBD1 covers 7 bases. The CDR3 loop spans 15 amino acids. The germline gives CDR1 SGHKS, CDR2 YYEKEE (reference sequence). After removal of 0 bases from V and 8 bases from J, the junction contained 10 bases not matched to a gene. The CDR3 bases are TGTGCCAGCAGCTTGGCCGGACAGGCCCTCGGGGGCTACACCTTC. Its protein product is CASSLAGQALGGYTF.

The V call is TRBV5-8, the J call TRBJ1-4, with TRBD1 identical over 7 bases. The V gene end was trimmed by 0 bases and the J gene end by 4 bases; junction bases not matched to a gene: 0. The CDR3 is 14 residues long. CDR1 and CDR2 from the germline V gene are SGHTS and YDEGEE. The CDR3 region has the DNA TGTGCCAGCAGCTTGGCAGGGGGTAATGAAAAACTGTTTTTT. It codes for CASSLAGGNEKLFF.

There are a few counts of this clone. The rearrangement links TRBV23-1 to TRBJ1-1; 7 positions match TRBD1. TRBV23-1 is an ORF, and what it does is uncertain. V dropped 2 bases and J dropped 1; count of bases not matched to a gene: 16. The CDR3 totals 19 residues. CDR3 protein: CASSQETGMGARPNTEAFF. The CDR3 nucleotides are TGCGCCAGCAGTCAAGAGACAGGGATGGGTGCGAGGCCGAACACTGAAGCTTTCTTT.

The chain's CDR3 is CAWSVGTGGGYGYTF. The CDR3, as DNA: TGTGCCTGGAGTGTGGGAACAGGGGGCGGGTATGGCTACACCTTC. The chain links TRBV30 to TRBJ1-2; 9 positions agree with TRBD1. This CDR3 is 15 amino acids long. Germline CDR1 is GTSNPN and CDR2 is SVGIG (reference sequence). With 0 bases clipped from V and 5 bases from J, the junction kept 7 bases outside the gene matches. The full variable domain, completed using reference TRBV30 and TRBJ1-2, is SQTIHQWPATLVQPVGSPLSLECTVEGTSNPNLYWYRQAAGRGLQLLFYSVGIGQISSEVPQNLSASRPQDRQFILSSKKLLLSDSGFYLCAWSVGTGGGYGYTFGSGTRLTVV.

V usage is TRBV19 and J usage is TRBJ2-7, with TRBD2 identical over 8 bases. The length of the CDR3 is 14 residues. J gave up 2 bases and V 6 bases, and 6 bases lay outside the gene matches. Germline lookup yields CDR1 LNHDA and CDR2 SQIVND (reference sequence). This CDR3 is CASSGTSGPYEQYF. The CDR3 nucleotides are TGTGCCAGTAGCGGAACTAGCGGACCCTACGAGCAGTACTTC.